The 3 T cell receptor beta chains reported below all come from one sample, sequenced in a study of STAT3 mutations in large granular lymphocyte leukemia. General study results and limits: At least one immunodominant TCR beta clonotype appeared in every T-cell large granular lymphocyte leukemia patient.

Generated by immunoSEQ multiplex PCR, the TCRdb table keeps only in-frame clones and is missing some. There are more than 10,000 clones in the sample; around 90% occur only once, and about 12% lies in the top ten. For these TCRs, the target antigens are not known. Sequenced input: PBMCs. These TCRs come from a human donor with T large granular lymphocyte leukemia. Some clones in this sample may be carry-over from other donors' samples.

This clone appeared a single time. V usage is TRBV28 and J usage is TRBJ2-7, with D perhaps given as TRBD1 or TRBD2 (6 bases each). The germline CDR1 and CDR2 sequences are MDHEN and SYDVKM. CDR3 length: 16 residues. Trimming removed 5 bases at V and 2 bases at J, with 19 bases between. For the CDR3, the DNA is TGTGCCAGCAGTCCCCCCGGACGGGGGCGCCCCTACGAGCAGTACGTC. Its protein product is CASSPPGRGRPYEQYV.

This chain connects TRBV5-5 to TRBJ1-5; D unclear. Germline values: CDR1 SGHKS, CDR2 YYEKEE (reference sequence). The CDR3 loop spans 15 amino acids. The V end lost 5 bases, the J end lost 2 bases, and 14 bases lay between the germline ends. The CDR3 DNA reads TGTGCCAGCAGGGCGGGGTTTTCTGGCAATCAGCCCCAGCATTTT. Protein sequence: CASRAGFSGNQPQHF.

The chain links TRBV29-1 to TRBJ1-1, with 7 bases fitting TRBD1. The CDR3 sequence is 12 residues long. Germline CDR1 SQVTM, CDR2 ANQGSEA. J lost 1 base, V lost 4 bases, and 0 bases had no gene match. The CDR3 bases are TGCAGCGTTGGACAGGGGAACACTGAAGCTTTCTTT. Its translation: CSVGQGNTEAFF.